This entry lists 18 T cell receptor beta chains sequenced from one sample in a study of blood T cell repertoires in COVID-19. The data were produced by immunoSEQ multiplex PCR, yet TCRdb's version contains in-frame clones alone and is incomplete. Of some 68,000 clones in the sample, 70% to 90% are singletons; the top ten hold more than 3%. Input material: peripheral blood. Receptors were obtained from a woman in her 50s with COVID-19, enrolled during active disease.

The chain joins TRBV5-1 to TRBJ1-6; no clear D. CDR3 length equals 14 residues. The germline V gene encodes CDR1 SGHRS and CDR2 YFSETQ. V gave up 6 bases and J gave up 0 bases, with 7 bases separating them. The CDR3 loop reads CASILSSYNSPLHF. The CDR3 DNA sequence: TGCGCCAGCATATTGAGCTCCTATAATTCACCCCTCCACTTT.

The genes are TRBV5-1 and TRBJ2-1; 11 nucleotides match TRBD2. Germline V lookup: CDR1 SGHRS, CDR2 YFSETQ. The CDR3 has 16 residues. V trimming: 3 bases; J trimming: 5 bases; junction bases outside the gene matches: 7. The CDR3 coding sequence is TGCGCCAGCAGCTCATTAGGACTAGCGGGCAACAATGAGCAGTTCTTC. Its translation: CASSSLGLAGNNEQFF.

The table lists this clone with a few counts. The chain is built from TRBV5-1 and TRBJ1-5; tentatively, D is TRBD1 (5 bases). The germline CDR1 and CDR2 sequences are SGHRS and YFSETQ. The ends were cut back, 1 base at V and 1 base at J, with 12 bases in the middle. The CDR3 spans 16 residues. The CDR3 spells CASSLIPGVSNQPQHF. CDR3 bases: TGCGCCAGCAGCTTGATTCCGGGGGTGAGCAATCAGCCCCAGCATTTT.

The CDR3 region has the DNA TGTGCCAGCAGCTTAGAGCGGGGTGGGGGTTTCATGAAGGGCGTCTACGAGCAGTACTTC. As protein: CASSLERGGGFMKGVYEQYF. V and J are TRBV11-2 and TRBJ2-7, with D perhaps matching TRBD2 (6 bases). The CDR3 is 20 residues long. CDR1 is SGHAT and CDR2 is FQNNGV in the germline V gene. The germline V and J ends were trimmed by 0 bases and 3 bases, with 27 bases remaining between them.

This clone appeared a single time. The CDR3 DNA reads as TGTGCCAGTAGCCTTGAATTCGGCGAGCAGTACTTC. It translates to CASSLEFGEQYF. This chain joins TRBV19 and TRBJ2-7; D call uncertain. This CDR3 is built from 12 residues. Trimming stripped 6 bases from V and 6 bases from J, with 12 bases between. Germline V lookup: CDR1 LNHDA, CDR2 SQIVND (reference sequence).

The V call is TRBV7-8, the J call TRBJ2-1; a weak D match, TRBD2 (6 bases). V was pared by 5 bases and J by 9 bases, with 23 bases between. The CDR3 length is 16 residues. In germline, CDR1 is SGHVS, CDR2 FQNEAQ. The CDR3 nucleotides are TGTGCCAGCAGCCCCAGGACGAGCCGAGCGGAGGGTGAGCAGTTCTTC. Its protein is CASSPRTSRAEGEQFF. The full variable domain, its missing parts supplied by reference TRBV7-8 and TRBJ2-1, is GAGVSQSPRYKVAKRGQDVALRCDPISGHVSLFWYQQALGQGPEFLTYFQNEAQLDKSGLPSDRFFAERPEGSVSTLKIQRTQQEDSAVYLCASSPRTSRAEGEQFFGPGTRLTVL.

The chain has TRBV4-2 and TRBJ2-5, with 12 bases that match TRBD1. The length of the CDR3 is 16 residues. Per the germline V gene, CDR1 is LGHNA and CDR2 is YNFKEQ. Trimming cost V 4 bases and J 5 bases; bases outside gene matches: 8. The DNA for the CDR3 is TGTGCCAGCAGCCGCGGGACAGGGGGCCTGGGGGAGACCCAGTACTTC. Amino acids: CASSRGTGGLGETQYF.

The chain joins TRBV18 to TRBJ1-1; no clear D. Germline V gives CDR1 KGHSH, CDR2 LQKENI. V lost 4 bases to trimming and J lost 5 bases, with 8 bases between them. The CDR3 runs to 12 residues. In DNA form, the CDR3 reads TGTGCCAGCTCACTCAGAGGAACTGAAGCTTTCTTT. It is translated as CASSLRGTEAFF.

The chain carries TRBV4-1 and TRBJ2-5, with 10 bases matching TRBD1. V was clipped by 4 bases and J by 4 bases; unmatched bases: 12. CDR3 length: 17 residues. Germline assignment: CDR1 MGHRA and CDR2 YSYEKL. The CDR3 is CASSPGTGVSLIETQYF. CDR3 nucleotides: TGCGCCAGCAGCCCAGGGACAGGGGTCTCACTGATAGAGACCCAGTACTTC.

V and J are TRBV4-2 and TRBJ1-4; D may be TRBD1 (6 bases). V shed 1 base and J shed 0 bases, with 12 bases lying between them. The CDR3 consists of 17 residues. The germline V gene has CDR1 LGHNA and CDR2 YNFKEQ. The CDR3 sequence: CASSQVGGGPTNEKLFF. The CDR3 nucleotides read TGTGCCAGCAGCCAAGTGGGTGGGGGCCCAACTAATGAAAAACTGTTTTTT.

The CDR3 reads CAKAEERESKKFF. CDR3 nucleotide sequence: TGTGCCAAGGCCGAAGAGCGGGAGTCGAAAAAGTTCTTC. This chain joins TRBV2 and TRBJ2-1, with 8 positions matching TRBD2. CDR1 is SNHLY, CDR2 FYNNEI, per germline. This CDR3 is built from 13 residues. Germline trimming cut 10 bases from V and 14 bases from J; bases unmatched to any gene: 16.

The genes are TRBV6-1 and TRBJ1-2; D perhaps matches TRBD1 (6 bases). With 1 base removed from V and 4 bases from J, the gap between germline ends came to 10 bases. The germline gives CDR1 MNHNS, CDR2 SASEGT. The CDR3 has 14 residues. The CDR3 region has the DNA TGTGCCAGCAGTGAAGGGACAGTAATCTATGGCTACACCTTC. This translates into CASSEGTVIYGYTF.

The chain combines TRBV7-2 with TRBJ2-1; maybe TRBD1 (5 bases). The V and J ends lost 5 bases and 6 bases respectively, with 17 bases between them. CDR1 is SGHTA, CDR2 FQGNSA, per germline. This CDR3 is 15 amino acids long. The chain's CDR3 is CASSKGAGQGNEQFF. The DNA of the CDR3 is TGTGCCAGCAGCAAAGGGGCAGGGCAGGGCAATGAGCAGTTCTTC.

CDR3 bases: TGCGCCAGCAGCCAGACTGGACTACCTGGGAAGGAGACCCAGTACTTC. Translated: CASSQTGLPGKETQYF. The chain carries TRBV4-1 and TRBJ2-5, with a weak D call TRBD2 (6 bases). The germline V gene has CDR1 MGHRA and CDR2 YSYEKL. The CDR3 extends over 16 amino acids. With 3 bases removed from V and 5 bases from J, the gap between germline ends came to 19 bases.

The chain uses TRBV6-6 and TRBJ1-2, with 10 bases fitting TRBD1. The CDR3 has 15 residues. The V and J ends lost 0 bases and 6 bases, in that order; junction bases with no gene match: 4. Germline CDR1 reads MNHNY; CDR2 reads SVGAGI (reference sequence). As DNA, the CDR3 is TGTGCCAGCAGTTACTCGTCCGGGACAGGGGATGGCTACACCTTC. It translates to CASSYSSGTGDGYTF.

The chain has TRBV6-5 and TRBJ2-7, with D possibly TRBD1 on 5 matching bases. This CDR3 region has 16 residues. V was pared by 2 bases and J by 6 bases, with 20 bases between. Germline V lookup: CDR1 MNHEY, CDR2 SVGAGI. The CDR3 DNA sequence: TGTGCCAGCAGTTACATACAGGTCTCCATCCCAGGCGAGCAGTACTTC. Translation gives CASSYIQVSIPGEQYF.

The V gene is TRBV28, the J gene TRBJ2-7; 7 nucleotides line up with TRBD1. The germline gives CDR1 MDHEN, CDR2 SYDVKM. V trimming: 6 bases; J trimming: 0 bases; junction bases outside the gene matches: 5. The CDR3 is 14 residues long. The DNA for the CDR3 is TGTGCCAGCAGGACAGGGATTAGCTCCTACGAGCAGTACTTC. As protein: CASRTGISSYEQYF.

This clone came up once. The chain links TRBV9 to TRBJ2-7, with 14 bases that match TRBD2. The J segment lost 6 bases and the V segment lost 2 bases, leaving 4 bases of the junction unmatched. Germline loops: CDR1 SGDLS, CDR2 YYNGEE. The CDR3 extends over 15 amino acids. The CDR3 nucleotides read TGTGCCAGCAGCGTCGGACTAGCGGGAGGAGGCGAGCAGTACTTC. Residues: CASSVGLAGGGEQYF.